Listed below are T cell receptor beta chains from one sample, sequenced in a study of post-analysis software for immune sequencing data. MiXCR, applied by TCRdb to the PCR reads, yields one record per CDR3 protein. The profile shows hundreds of thousands of distinct CDR3 sequences, 30% of them singletons. Material: blood. The receptors originated from a girl aged 10 to 17 with multiple sclerosis. The CDR3 runs from the conserved cysteine through the conserved F or W. The order of the fields is V gene, CDR3 length, clone size, D gene, J gene, CDR3 protein, CDR3 DNA. The D gene is left open where the match is weak. Size tells how often a clone was seen (once, few, many) or the class of an expanded clone, and some rows leave it out.

v_gene: TRBV20-1
len: 14
abundance: NA
d_gene: TRBD2
j_gene: TRBJ2-1
CDR3aa: CSVNSGRGYNEQFF
CDR3nt: TGCAGCGTTAATAGCGGGAGGGGGTACAATGAGCAGTTCTTC

v_gene: TRBV5-1
len: 15
abundance: many
d_gene: TRBD2
j_gene: TRBJ2-1
CDR3aa: CASSRTSGSYNEQFF
CDR3nt: TGTGCCAGCAGTCGGACTAGCGGGAGTTACAATGAGCAGTTCTTC

v_gene: TRBV28
len: 14
abundance: few
d_gene: NA
j_gene: TRBJ2-1
CDR3aa: CASSGQSRYNEQFF
CDR3nt: TGTGCCAGCAGTGGGCAGTCTCGCTACAATGAGCAGTTCTTC

v_gene: TRBV10-2
len: 18
abundance: NA
d_gene: NA
j_gene: TRBJ2-5
CDR3aa: CASSPSRGKGLAEETQYF
CDR3nt: TGCGCCAGCAGTCCATCCAGGGGGAAGGGGCTAGCGGAAGAGACCCAGTACTTC

v_gene: TRBV6-1
len: 17
abundance: NA
d_gene: NA
j_gene: TRBJ2-7
CDR3aa: CASSEARAGAQSYEQYF
CDR3nt: TGTGCCAGCAGTGAAGCGCGGGCAGGGGCCCAATCCTACGAGCAGTACTTC

v_gene: TRBV5-5
len: 13
abundance: few
d_gene: NA
j_gene: TRBJ1-1
CDR3aa: CASSPAGIQGAFF
CDR3nt: TGTGCCAGCAGCCCGGCTGGGATTCAAGGGGCTTTCTTT

v_gene: TRBV11-2
len: 19
abundance: few
d_gene: TRBD1
j_gene: TRBJ2-2
CDR3aa: CASSSPPQDRGEGTGELFF
CDR3nt: TGTGCCAGCAGCTCACCGCCCCAAGACAGGGGAGAGGGGACCGGGGAGCTGTTTTTT

v_gene: TRBV6-6
len: 11
abundance: NA
d_gene: NA
j_gene: TRBJ1-1
CDR3aa: CASSYSQGAFF
CDR3nt: TGTGCCAGCAGTTACTCCCAGGGTGCTTTCTTT

v_gene: TRBV12-3/TRBV12-4
len: 16
abundance: NA
d_gene: TRBD1
j_gene: TRBJ2-3
CDR3aa: CASSFGTGIMADTQYF
CDR3nt: TGTGCCAGCAGTTTCGGGACAGGGATTATGGCAGATACGCAGTATTTT

v_gene: TRBV7-2
len: 16
abundance: NA
d_gene: TRBD2
j_gene: TRBJ2-1
CDR3aa: CASSYQRGGASDERFF
CDR3nt: TGTGCCAGCAGCTACCAACGCGGGGGGGCCTCAGATGAGCGGTTCTTC

v_gene: TRBV10-3
len: 13
abundance: NA
d_gene: TRBD2
j_gene: TRBJ2-3
CDR3aa: CAGGGSRADTQYF
CDR3nt: TGTGCCGGCGGGGGGAGTAGGGCAGATACGCAGTATTTT

v_gene: TRBV5-5
len: 16
abundance: NA
d_gene: TRBD1
j_gene: TRBJ1-1
CDR3aa: CASSLEDRGHRTEAFF
CDR3nt: TGTGCCAGCAGCTTGGAGGACAGGGGGCATCGAACTGAAGCTTTCTTT

v_gene: TRBV12-3/TRBV12-4
len: 16
abundance: NA
d_gene: TRBD2
j_gene: TRBJ2-1
CDR3aa: CASSPVAGGPYNEQFF
CDR3nt: TGTGCCAGCAGTCCTGTAGCGGGAGGCCCATACAATGAGCAGTTCTTC

v_gene: TRBV14
len: 15
abundance: NA
d_gene: NA
j_gene: TRBJ1-2
CDR3aa: CASSRWEEANYGYTF
CDR3nt: TGTGCCAGCAGCCGTTGGGAGGAAGCTAACTATGGCTACACCTTC

v_gene: TRBV6-2/TRBV6-3
len: 12
abundance: NA
d_gene: TRBD1
j_gene: TRBJ2-5
CDR3aa: CASGTGIETQYF
CDR3nt: TGTGCCAGCGGGACAGGGATAGAGACCCAGTACTTC

v_gene: TRBV15
len: 15
abundance: few
d_gene: NA
j_gene: TRBJ2-7
CDR3aa: CATSRDLRQSREQYF
CDR3nt: TGTGCCACCAGCAGAGATCTACGACAGTCGCGCGAGCAGTACTTC

v_gene: TRBV25-1
len: 17
abundance: many
d_gene: NA
j_gene: TRBJ2-4
CDR3aa: CASSESTVSPAKNIQYF
CDR3nt: TGTGCCAGCAGTGAATCAACAGTCTCGCCAGCCAAAAACATTCAGTACTTC

v_gene: TRBV20-1
len: 16
abundance: few
d_gene: TRBD2
j_gene: TRBJ2-3
CDR3aa: CSAGALLAGEADTQYF
CDR3nt: TGCAGTGCTGGAGCCCTACTAGCGGGAGAGGCAGATACGCAGTATTTT

v_gene: TRBV7-8
len: 10
abundance: NA
d_gene: TRBD1
j_gene: TRBJ2-5
CDR3aa: CASSRGQQYF
CDR3nt: TGTGCCAGCAGCAGGGGACAGCAGTACTTC

v_gene: TRBV6-1
len: 15
abundance: NA
d_gene: TRBD1
j_gene: TRBJ2-3
CDR3aa: CASSEWDRGWDTQYF
CDR3nt: TGTGCCAGCAGTGAATGGGACAGGGGATGGGATACGCAGTATTTT

v_gene: TRBV7-9
len: 11
abundance: NA
d_gene: NA
j_gene: TRBJ2-1
CDR3aa: CASPDGGEQFF
CDR3nt: TGTGCCAGCCCCGACGGGGGCGAGCAGTTCTTC

v_gene: TRBV6-6
len: 17
abundance: NA
d_gene: NA
j_gene: TRBJ1-1
CDR3aa: CASSPKIPGRGNTEAFF
CDR3nt: TGTGCCAGCAGTCCAAAAATCCCGGGACGGGGGAACACTGAAGCTTTCTTT

v_gene: TRBV20-1
len: 12
abundance: NA
d_gene: NA
j_gene: TRBJ1-1
CDR3aa: CSARRGETEAFF
CDR3nt: TGCAGTGCTAGAAGAGGGGAGACTGAAGCTTTCTTT

v_gene: TRBV20-1
len: 14
abundance: NA
d_gene: NA
j_gene: TRBJ1-5
CDR3aa: CSAREAKGVDTQHF
CDR3nt: TGCAGTGCTAGGGAGGCCAAGGGGGTAGATACGCAGCATTTT

v_gene: TRBV12-3/TRBV12-4
len: 13
abundance: NA
d_gene: NA
j_gene: TRBJ1-1
CDR3aa: CASTGAMNTEAFF
CDR3nt: TGTGCCAGTACTGGGGCGATGAACACTGAAGCTTTCTTT

v_gene: TRBV20-1
len: 14
abundance: few
d_gene: NA
j_gene: TRBJ1-5
CDR3aa: CSATPGGHNQPQHF
CDR3nt: TGCAGTGCCACGCCGGGTGGACACAATCAGCCCCAGCATTTT

v_gene: TRBV27
len: 13
abundance: NA
d_gene: NA
j_gene: TRBJ2-7
CDR3aa: CASSLGHLYEQYF
CDR3nt: TGTGCCAGCAGTCTGGGACATCTTTACGAGCAGTACTTC

v_gene: TRBV25-1
len: 14
abundance: few
d_gene: NA
j_gene: TRBJ1-2
CDR3aa: CASSEMSYSYGYTF
CDR3nt: TGTGCCAGCAGTGAAATGAGCTATTCCTATGGCTACACCTTC

v_gene: TRBV5-1
len: 15
abundance: many
d_gene: NA
j_gene: TRBJ2-5
CDR3aa: CASSSYTGIQETQYF
CDR3nt: TGCGCCAGCAGCTCGTATACAGGGATCCAAGAGACCCAGTACTTC

v_gene: TRBV14
len: 16
abundance: NA
d_gene: TRBD1
j_gene: TRBJ2-1
CDR3aa: CARSHKIGGAGSEQFF
CDR3nt: TGTGCCAGGAGCCACAAAATAGGGGGCGCGGGCAGTGAGCAGTTCTTC

v_gene: TRBV7-2
len: 14
abundance: NA
d_gene: NA
j_gene: TRBJ1-1
CDR3aa: CASSVTTGNTEAFF
CDR3nt: TGTGCCAGCAGCGTTACTACTGGAAACACTGAAGCTTTCTTT

v_gene: TRBV5-1
len: 14
abundance: few
d_gene: NA
j_gene: TRBJ1-4
CDR3aa: CASSFSGNGEKLFF
CDR3nt: TGCGCCAGCAGCTTTTCCGGGAATGGTGAAAAACTGTTTTTT

v_gene: TRBV9
len: 14
abundance: many
d_gene: NA
j_gene: TRBJ2-3
CDR3aa: CASSATGSTDTQYF
CDR3nt: TGTGCCAGCAGTGCAACAGGGTCCACAGATACGCAGTATTTT

v_gene: TRBV20-1
len: 16
abundance: NA
d_gene: NA
j_gene: TRBJ2-5
CDR3aa: CSARAVPLGTEETQYF
CDR3nt: TGCAGTGCTAGGGCCGTCCCCCTCGGGACGGAAGAGACCCAGTACTTC

v_gene: TRBV5-1
len: 15
abundance: NA
d_gene: TRBD1
j_gene: TRBJ1-5
CDR3aa: CASSLSTGPNQPQHF
CDR3nt: TGCGCCAGCAGCCTATCGACAGGGCCCAATCAGCCCCAGCATTTT

v_gene: TRBV11-2
len: 16
abundance: NA
d_gene: TRBD2
j_gene: TRBJ2-4
CDR3aa: CASSQRGLAVINEQYF
CDR3nt: TGTGCCAGCAGCCAAAGGGGACTAGCGGTGATAAATGAGCAGTACTTC

v_gene: TRBV20-1
len: 17
abundance: NA
d_gene: TRBD1
j_gene: TRBJ2-1
CDR3aa: CSARPSGQGVSDNEQFF
CDR3nt: TGCAGTGCTAGACCCTCGGGACAGGGGGTTTCAGACAATGAGCAGTTCTTC

v_gene: TRBV6-5
len: 14
abundance: few
d_gene: NA
j_gene: TRBJ1-1
CDR3aa: CASKHPGRVTEAFF
CDR3nt: TGTGCCAGCAAACATCCAGGGCGGGTCACTGAAGCTTTCTTT

v_gene: TRBV10-3
len: 13
abundance: few
d_gene: NA
j_gene: TRBJ1-1
CDR3aa: CAISDLMNTEAFF
CDR3nt: TGTGCCATCAGTGATTTGATGAACACTGAAGCTTTCTTT

v_gene: TRBV20-1
len: 12
abundance: NA
d_gene: TRBD1
j_gene: TRBJ2-5
CDR3aa: CSANRGKETQYF
CDR3nt: TGCAGTGCAAACAGGGGGAAGGAGACCCAGTACTTC

v_gene: TRBV18
len: 14
abundance: NA
d_gene: TRBD1
j_gene: TRBJ1-4
CDR3aa: CASSPSGGVEKLLF
CDR3nt: TGTGCCAGCTCACCTTCAGGGGGCGTTGAAAAACTGTTGTTT

v_gene: TRBV10-3
len: 12
abundance: many
d_gene: NA
j_gene: TRBJ2-1
CDR3aa: CAISDRAGEQFF
CDR3nt: TGTGCCATCAGTGATCGAGCGGGTGAGCAGTTCTTC

v_gene: TRBV10-3
len: 16
abundance: NA
d_gene: NA
j_gene: TRBJ2-2
CDR3aa: CAISTGGEMDTGELFF
CDR3nt: TGTGCCATCAGTACAGGGGGGGAGATGGACACCGGGGAGCTGTTTTTT

v_gene: TRBV5-1
len: 14
abundance: many
d_gene: NA
j_gene: TRBJ2-3
CDR3aa: CASSLEGSTDTQYF
CDR3nt: TGTGCCAGCAGCTTGGAAGGAAGCACAGATACGCAGTATTTT

v_gene: TRBV20-1
len: 14
abundance: NA
d_gene: NA
j_gene: TRBJ1-2
CDR3aa: CSTRDPIRGGGYTF
CDR3nt: TGCAGTACTAGAGACCCTATCCGGGGAGGTGGCTACACCTTC

v_gene: TRBV12-3/TRBV12-4
len: 14
abundance: NA
d_gene: NA
j_gene: TRBJ1-2
CDR3aa: CASSSVLGCSGYTF
CDR3nt: TGTGCCAGCAGTTCCGTGTTGGGGTGCAGCGGCTACACCTTC

v_gene: TRBV20-1
len: 14
abundance: many
d_gene: TRBD1
j_gene: TRBJ2-7
CDR3aa: CSANDRESSYEQYF
CDR3nt: TGCAGTGCTAACGACAGGGAGAGCTCCTACGAGCAGTACTTC

v_gene: TRBV29-1
len: 14
abundance: NA
d_gene: NA
j_gene: TRBJ2-3
CDR3aa: CSVDVRGLSDTQYF
CDR3nt: TGCAGCGTTGACGTCAGGGGATTATCAGATACGCAGTATTTT

v_gene: TRBV12-3/TRBV12-4
len: 11
abundance: NA
d_gene: NA
j_gene: TRBJ2-6
CDR3aa: CASSLSTVLTF
CDR3nt: TGTGCCAGCAGTTTAAGCACCGTCCTGACTTTC

v_gene: TRBV2
len: 14
abundance: few
d_gene: TRBD1
j_gene: TRBJ2-7
CDR3aa: CASTAGTGAWEQYF
CDR3nt: TGTGCCAGCACCGCCGGGACAGGGGCTTGGGAGCAGTACTTC

v_gene: TRBV2
len: 15
abundance: few
d_gene: TRBD1
j_gene: TRBJ2-5
CDR3aa: CASPGGQGHQETQYF
CDR3nt: TGTGCCAGCCCGGGGGGACAGGGGCACCAAGAGACCCAGTACTTC

v_gene: TRBV6-2/TRBV6-3
len: 13
abundance: NA
d_gene: TRBD2
j_gene: TRBJ2-1
CDR3aa: CASSIGGGRGQFF
CDR3nt: TGTGCCAGCAGTATTGGCGGGGGGAGGGGGCAGTTCTTC

v_gene: TRBV10-3
len: 12
abundance: NA
d_gene: NA
j_gene: TRBJ1-1
CDR3aa: CAIRTVNTEAFF
CDR3nt: TGTGCCATCAGGACAGTGAACACTGAAGCTTTCTTT

v_gene: TRBV7-9
len: 14
abundance: NA
d_gene: NA
j_gene: TRBJ1-1
CDR3aa: CASSSRVADTEAFF
CDR3nt: TGTGCCAGCAGCTCCCGGGTAGCGGACACTGAAGCTTTCTTT